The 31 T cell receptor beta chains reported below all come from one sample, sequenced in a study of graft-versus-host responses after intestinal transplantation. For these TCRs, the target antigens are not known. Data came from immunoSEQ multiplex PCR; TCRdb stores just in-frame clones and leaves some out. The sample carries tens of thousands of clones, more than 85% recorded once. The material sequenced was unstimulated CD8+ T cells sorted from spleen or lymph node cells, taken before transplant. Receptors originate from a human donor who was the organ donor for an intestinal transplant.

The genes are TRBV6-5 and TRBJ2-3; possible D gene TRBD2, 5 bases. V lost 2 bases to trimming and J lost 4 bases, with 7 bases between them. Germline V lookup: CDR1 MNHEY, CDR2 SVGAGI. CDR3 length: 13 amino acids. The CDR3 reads CASSYGSADTQYF. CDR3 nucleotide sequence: TGTGCCAGCAGTTACGGGAGCGCAGATACGCAGTATTTT.

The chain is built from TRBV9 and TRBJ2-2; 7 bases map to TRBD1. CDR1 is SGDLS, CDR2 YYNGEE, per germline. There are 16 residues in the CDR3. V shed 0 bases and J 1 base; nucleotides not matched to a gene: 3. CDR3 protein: CASSVGTGENTGELFF. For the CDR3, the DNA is TGTGCCAGCAGCGTAGGAACAGGGGAGAACACCGGGGAGCTGTTTTTT.

The CDR3 region has the DNA TGTGCCAGTAGTCCCCGGGAGGCAACCTGGGCATCTGAAGCTTTCTTT. Protein product: CASSPREATWASEAFF. This rearrangement joins TRBV19 to TRBJ1-1; D gene uncertain. The CDR3 loop spans 16 amino acids. Germline values: CDR1 LNHDA, CDR2 SQIVND (reference sequence). V lost 5 bases and J 6 bases, leaving 22 bases between the germline ends.

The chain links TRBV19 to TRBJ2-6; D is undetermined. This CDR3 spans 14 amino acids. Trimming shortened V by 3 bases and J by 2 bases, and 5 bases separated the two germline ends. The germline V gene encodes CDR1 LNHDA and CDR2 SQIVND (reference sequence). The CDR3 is CASSIGPGANVLTF. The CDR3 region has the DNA TGTGCCAGTAGTATTGGTCCTGGGGCCAACGTCCTGACTTTC.

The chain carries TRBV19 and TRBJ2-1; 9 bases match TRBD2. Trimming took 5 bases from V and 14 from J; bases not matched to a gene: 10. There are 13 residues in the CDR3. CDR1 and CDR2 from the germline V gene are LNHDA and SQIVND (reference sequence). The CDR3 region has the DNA TGTGCCAGTAGTCTCACTCCTAGCGGGGATAAGTTCTTC. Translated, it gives CASSLTPSGDKFF.

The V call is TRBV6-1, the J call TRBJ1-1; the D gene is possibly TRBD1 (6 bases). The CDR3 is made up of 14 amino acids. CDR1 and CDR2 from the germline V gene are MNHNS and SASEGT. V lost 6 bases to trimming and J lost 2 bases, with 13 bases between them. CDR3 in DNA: TGTGCCAGCAGGGGTCTGGGGGGCAACACTGAAGCTTTCTTT. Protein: CASRGLGGNTEAFF.

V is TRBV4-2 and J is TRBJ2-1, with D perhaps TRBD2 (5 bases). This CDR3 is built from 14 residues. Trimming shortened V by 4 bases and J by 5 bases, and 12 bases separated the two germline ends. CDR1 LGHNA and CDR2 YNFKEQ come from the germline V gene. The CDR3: CASSLLAADNEQFF. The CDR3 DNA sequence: TGTGCCAGCAGCCTTCTAGCAGCAGACAATGAGCAGTTCTTC.

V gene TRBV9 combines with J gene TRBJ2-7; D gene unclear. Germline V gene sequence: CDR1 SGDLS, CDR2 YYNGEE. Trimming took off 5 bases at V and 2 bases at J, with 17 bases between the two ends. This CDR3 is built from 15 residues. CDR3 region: CASSVLRDFTYEQYF. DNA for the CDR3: TGTGCCAGCAGTGTTCTTAGAGACTTCACCTACGAGCAGTACTTC.

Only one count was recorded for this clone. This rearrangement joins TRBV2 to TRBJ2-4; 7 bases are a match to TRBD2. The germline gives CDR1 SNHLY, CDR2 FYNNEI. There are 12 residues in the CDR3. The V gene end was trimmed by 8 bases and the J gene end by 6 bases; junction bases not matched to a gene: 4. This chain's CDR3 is CASRDYLNIQYF. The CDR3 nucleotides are TGTGCCAGCCGGGACTACCTAAACATTCAGTACTTC.

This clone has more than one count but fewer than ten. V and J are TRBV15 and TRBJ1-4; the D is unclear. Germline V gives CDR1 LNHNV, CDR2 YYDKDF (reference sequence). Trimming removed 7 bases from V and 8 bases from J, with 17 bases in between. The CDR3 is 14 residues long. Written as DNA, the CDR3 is TGTGCCACCACCGAGGGCCCAGCGAACGAAAAACTGTTTTTT. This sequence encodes CATTEGPANEKLFF. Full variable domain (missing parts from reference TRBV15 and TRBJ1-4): DAMVIQNPRYQVTQFGKPVTLSCSQTLNHNVMYWYQQKSSQAPKLLFHYYDKDFNNEADTPDNFQSRRPNTSFCFLDIRSPGLGDTAMYLCATTEGPANEKLFFGSGTQLSVL.

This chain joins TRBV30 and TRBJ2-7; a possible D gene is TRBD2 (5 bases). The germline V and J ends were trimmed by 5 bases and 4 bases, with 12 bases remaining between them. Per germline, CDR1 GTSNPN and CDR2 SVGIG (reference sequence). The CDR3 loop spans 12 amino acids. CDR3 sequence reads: CAWGAGLYEQYF. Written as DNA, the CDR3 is TGTGCCTGGGGTGCGGGTTTATACGAGCAGTACTTC.

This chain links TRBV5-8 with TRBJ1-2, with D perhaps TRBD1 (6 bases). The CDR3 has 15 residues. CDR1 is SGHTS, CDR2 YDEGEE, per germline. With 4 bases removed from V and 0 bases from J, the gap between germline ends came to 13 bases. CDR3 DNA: TGTGCCAGCAGCGGTTGGACAGATACTAACTATGGCTACACCTTC. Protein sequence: CASSGWTDTNYGYTF.

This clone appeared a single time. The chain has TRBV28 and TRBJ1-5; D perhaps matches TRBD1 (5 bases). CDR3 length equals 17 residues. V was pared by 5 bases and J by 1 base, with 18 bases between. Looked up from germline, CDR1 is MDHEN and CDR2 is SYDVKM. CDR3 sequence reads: CASSPYGLGESNQPQHF. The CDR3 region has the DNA TGTGCCAGCAGTCCCTACGGTTTAGGGGAGAGCAATCAGCCCCAGCATTTT.

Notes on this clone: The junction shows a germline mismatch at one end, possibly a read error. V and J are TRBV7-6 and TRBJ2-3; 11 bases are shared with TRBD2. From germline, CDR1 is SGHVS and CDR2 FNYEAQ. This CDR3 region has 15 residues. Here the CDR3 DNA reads TGTGCCAGCAGCCTAGCGGGAGGTCGCACAGATACGCAGTATTTT. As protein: CASSLAGGRTDTQYF. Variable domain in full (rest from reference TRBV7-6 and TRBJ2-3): GAGVSQSPRYKVTKRGQDVALRCDPISGHVSLYWYRQALGQGPEFLTYFNYEAQQDKSGLPNDRFSAERPEGSISTLTIQRTEQRDSAMYRCASSLAGGRTDTQYFGPGTRLTVL.

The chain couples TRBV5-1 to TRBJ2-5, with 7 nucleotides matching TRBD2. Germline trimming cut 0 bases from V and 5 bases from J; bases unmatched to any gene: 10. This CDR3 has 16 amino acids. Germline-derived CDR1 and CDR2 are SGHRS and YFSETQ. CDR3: CASSLAWENGGETQYF. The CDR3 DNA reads TGCGCCAGCAGCTTGGCCTGGGAAAACGGGGGGGAGACCCAGTACTTC.

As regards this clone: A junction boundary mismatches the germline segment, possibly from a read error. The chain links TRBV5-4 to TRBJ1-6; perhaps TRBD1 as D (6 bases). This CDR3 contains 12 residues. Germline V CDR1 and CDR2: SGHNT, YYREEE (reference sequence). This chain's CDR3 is CASSLGSQGRPF. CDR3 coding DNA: TGTGCCAGCAGCTTGGGGTCACAGGGAAGGCCTTTT.

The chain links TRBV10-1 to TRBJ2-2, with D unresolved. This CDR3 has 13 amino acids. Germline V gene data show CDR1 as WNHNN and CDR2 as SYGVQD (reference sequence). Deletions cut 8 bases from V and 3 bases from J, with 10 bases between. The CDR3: CASAPIDTGELFF. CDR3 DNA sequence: TGCGCCAGCGCCCCTATCGACACCGGGGAGCTGTTTTTT.

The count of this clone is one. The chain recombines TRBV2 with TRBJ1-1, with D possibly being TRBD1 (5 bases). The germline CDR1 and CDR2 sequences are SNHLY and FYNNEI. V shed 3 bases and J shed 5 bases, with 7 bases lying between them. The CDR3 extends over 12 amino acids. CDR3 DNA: TGTGCCAGCAGTGAGGAGGGGACTGAAGCTTTCTTT. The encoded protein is CASSEEGTEAFF. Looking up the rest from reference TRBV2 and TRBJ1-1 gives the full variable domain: EPEVTQTPSHQVTQMGQEVILRCVPISNHLYFYWYRQILGQKVEFLVSFYNNEISEKSEIFDDQFSVERPDGSNFTLKIRSTKLEDSAMYFCASSEEGTEAFFGQGTRLTVV.

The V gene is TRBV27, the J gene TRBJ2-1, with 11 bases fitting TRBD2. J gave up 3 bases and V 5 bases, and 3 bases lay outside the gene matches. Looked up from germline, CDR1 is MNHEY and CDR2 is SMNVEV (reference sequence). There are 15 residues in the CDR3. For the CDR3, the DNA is TGTGCCAGCAGTATGACTAGCGGGGACTACAATGAGCAGTTCTTC. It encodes CASSMTSGDYNEQFF.

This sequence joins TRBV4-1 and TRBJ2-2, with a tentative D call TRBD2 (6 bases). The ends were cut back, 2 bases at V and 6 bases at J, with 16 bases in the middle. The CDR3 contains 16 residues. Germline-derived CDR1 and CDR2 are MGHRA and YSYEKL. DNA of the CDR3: TGCGCCAGCAGCCAAAGAACCAACCCGGGGGCCGGGGAGCTGTTTTTT. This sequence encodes CASSQRTNPGAGELFF.

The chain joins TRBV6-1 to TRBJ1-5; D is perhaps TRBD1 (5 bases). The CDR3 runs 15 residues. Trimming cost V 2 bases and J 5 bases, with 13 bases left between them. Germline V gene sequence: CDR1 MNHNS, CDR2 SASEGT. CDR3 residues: CASSEHAGFDQPQHF. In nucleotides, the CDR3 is TGTGCCAGCAGTGAACACGCAGGGTTTGATCAGCCCCAGCATTTT.

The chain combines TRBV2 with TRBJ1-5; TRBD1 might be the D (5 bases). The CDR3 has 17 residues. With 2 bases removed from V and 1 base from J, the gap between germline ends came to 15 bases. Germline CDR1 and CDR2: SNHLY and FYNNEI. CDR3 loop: CASSERGAGWSNQPQHF. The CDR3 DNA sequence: TGTGCCAGCAGTGAAAGAGGAGCAGGGTGGAGCAATCAGCCCCAGCATTTT.

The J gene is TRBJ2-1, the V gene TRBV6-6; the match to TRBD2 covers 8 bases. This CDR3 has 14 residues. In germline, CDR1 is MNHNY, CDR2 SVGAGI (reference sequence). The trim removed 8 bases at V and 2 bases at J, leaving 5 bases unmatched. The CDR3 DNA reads TGTGCCAGCGGACTACTAGCGGCCTACAATGAGCAGTTCTTC. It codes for CASGLLAAYNEQFF.

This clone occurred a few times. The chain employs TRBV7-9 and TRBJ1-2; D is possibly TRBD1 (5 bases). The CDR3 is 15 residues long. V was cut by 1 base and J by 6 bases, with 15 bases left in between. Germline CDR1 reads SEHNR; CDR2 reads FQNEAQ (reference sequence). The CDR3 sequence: CASSLGGRVRDGYTF. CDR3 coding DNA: TGTGCCAGCAGCTTAGGCGGCAGGGTAAGAGATGGCTACACCTTC.

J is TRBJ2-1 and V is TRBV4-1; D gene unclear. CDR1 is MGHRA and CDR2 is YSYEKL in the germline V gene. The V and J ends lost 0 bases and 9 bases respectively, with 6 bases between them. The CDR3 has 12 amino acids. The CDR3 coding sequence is TGCGCCAGCAGCCAAGATTATAGTGAGCAGTTCTTC. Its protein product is CASSQDYSEQFF.

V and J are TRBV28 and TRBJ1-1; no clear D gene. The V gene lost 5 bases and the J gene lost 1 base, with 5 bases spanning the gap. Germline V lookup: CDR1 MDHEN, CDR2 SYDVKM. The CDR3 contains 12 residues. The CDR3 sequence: CASSTENTEAFF. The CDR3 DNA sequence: TGTGCCAGCAGTACCGAGAACACTGAAGCTTTCTTT. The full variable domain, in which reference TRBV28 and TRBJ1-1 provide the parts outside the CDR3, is DVKVTQSSRYLVKRTGEKVFLECVQDMDHENMFWYRQDPGLGLRLIYFSYDVKMKEKGDIPEGYSVSREKKERFSLILESASTNQTSMYLCASSTENTEAFFGQGTRLTVV.

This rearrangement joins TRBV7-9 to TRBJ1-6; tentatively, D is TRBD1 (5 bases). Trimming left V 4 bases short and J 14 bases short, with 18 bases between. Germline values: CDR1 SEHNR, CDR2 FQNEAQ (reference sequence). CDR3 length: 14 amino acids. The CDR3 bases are TGTGCCAGCAGCTCCGAGGGATGGGCGGGGGCCCTCCACTTT. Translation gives CASSSEGWAGALHF.

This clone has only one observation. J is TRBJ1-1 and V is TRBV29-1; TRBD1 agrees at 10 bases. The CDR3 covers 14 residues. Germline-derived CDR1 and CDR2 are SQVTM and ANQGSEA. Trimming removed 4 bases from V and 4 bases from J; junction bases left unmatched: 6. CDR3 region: CSVVETGGATEAFF. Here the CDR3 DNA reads TGCAGCGTTGTCGAGACAGGGGGCGCCACTGAAGCTTTCTTT.

This chain's CDR3 is CASSLKTGRDQPQHF. The DNA of the CDR3 is TGTGCCAGCAGCTTGAAAACCGGGCGGGATCAGCCCCAGCATTTT. This chain connects TRBV5-8 to TRBJ1-5; no reliable D call. Germline CDR1 SGHTS, CDR2 YDEGEE. The CDR3 runs 15 residues. Trimming left V 1 base short and J 5 bases short, with 13 bases between.

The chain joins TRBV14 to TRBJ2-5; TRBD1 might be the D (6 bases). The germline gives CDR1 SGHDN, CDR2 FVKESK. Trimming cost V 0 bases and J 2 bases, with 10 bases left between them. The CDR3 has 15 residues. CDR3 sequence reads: CASSQEQGRQETQYF. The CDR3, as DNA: TGTGCCAGCAGCCAAGAGCAGGGGCGGCAAGAGACCCAGTACTTC.

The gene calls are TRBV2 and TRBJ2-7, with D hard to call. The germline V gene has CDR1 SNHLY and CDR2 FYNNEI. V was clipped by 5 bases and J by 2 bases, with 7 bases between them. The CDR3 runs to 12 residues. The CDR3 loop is CASSTIAYEQYF. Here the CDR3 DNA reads TGTGCCAGCAGTACCATAGCCTACGAGCAGTACTTC.